This TCR beta chain was profiled in a study of cytomegalovirus exposure and HLA in healthy donors listed by TCRdb under 2017. General notes on the study: In an earlier analysis of around 540 of the donors, around 300 Gb of sequence data and approximately 120 million unique TCR beta sequences from some 170 million T cells were reported. An early release that covered some 630 HLA-typed donors contained 250 to 350 gigabases of sequencing data and tens of millions of unique TCR sequences. Of the roughly 400 genotyped donors, 81% fell in the genetic ancestry cluster associated with self-reported Caucasian donors. The study was designed to test whether signatures of past pathogen exposure could be identified by cataloging public T cell receptors. The study profiled the T cell repertoires of some 610 subjects by immunosequencing and related them to cytomegalovirus serostatus. Besides the first cohort of under 700 subjects, a separate validation cohort made up of around 120 different subjects was used. High-throughput TCR immunosequencing, statistical association of individual TCRs with disease status, and machine learning were combined to predict cytomegalovirus infection status. In a later analysis, previously published TCR beta repertoires from 550 to 700 donors were re-analyzed and high-resolution HLA genotyping was added so that TCR occurrence patterns could be studied. The later analysis used no new phenotypic data to find candidate immune exposures, relying instead on TCR beta sequences and their occurrence across donors. In an earlier analysis of 587 of the donors, high-throughput TCR beta sequencing was used to judge whether each TCR beta V gene segment behaved as functional or pseudogenic. Donor age, sex, ethnicity and CMV serostatus were collected together with the repertoire data. A later genetic analysis used genome-wide SNP genotypes for about three fifths of the 666 donors, treating that subset as a discovery cohort. All discovery cohort repertoires had been generated using a single sequencing platform. HLA typing included class I and class II loci at four-digit resolution. Typing coverage varied by locus: about 620-640 donors for A, B, C, DRB1 and DQB1; roughly 560 for DQA1; 606 for DPA1; fewer than 480 for DPB1. Roughly five DR-DQ haplotypes were handled as single units for association and clustering, since linkage in the cohort was strong. Across 398 genotyped donors of the cohort, an average of about 220,000 unique TCR beta nucleotide sequences per donor were sequenced, and around 19% of those sequences were non-productive.

To prepare the library, the immunoSEQ multiplex PCR assay was applied. For the multiplex PCR, a mixture combining 60 forward primers for TCR Vbeta segments and 13 reverse primers for TCR Jbeta segments was used. A multiplex PCR assay on genomic DNA amplified the CDR3 region of rearranged TCR beta genes. The Illumina HiSeq System was used to sequence the amplified TCR beta libraries as 87-base-pair reads. In the authors' own workflow: A later analysis counted tens of millions of unique TCR beta chains across the 666 repertoires, and 10 million to 12 million of these chains were shared by at least two donors. To remove PCR and sequencing errors, raw reads were error-corrected and collapsed into unique sequences using a nearest-neighbor algorithm that merged closely related sequences. CDR3 sequences were aligned to IMGT reference sequences to assign V, D and J gene segments. For a sequence to be retained, at least a six-nucleotide match to both a V gene segment and a J gene segment was required. A rearrangement counted as productive if the CDR3 had no stop codons and remained in frame with V and J, and every other rearrangement counted as non-productive. Following IMGT convention, CDR3 was defined as the stretch from the second conserved V-encoded cysteine to the conserved J-encoded phenylalanine. Sequences without an unambiguous match to a single V gene segment were excluded from the earlier analysis of 450 to 650 of the donors. In an earlier analysis of 450 to 750 of the donors, a V segment was called functional when productive rearrangements were above 56.7%, and segregating when the standard deviation between donors exceeded 5%. To diagnose cytomegalovirus status from the catalog of TCR beta chain sequences, a statistical classification framework was built. A later analysis assigned V and J genes by comparing TCR nucleotide sequences with IMGT/GENE-DB human TR gene sequences. In a later analysis, CDR3 sequences and most-parsimonious VDJ recombination scenarios were assigned using the TCRdist pipeline. In a later analysis, each TCR beta chain was defined by its CDR3 amino acid sequence together with its V-gene family, and reads without a unique V-gene family were excluded. In a later analysis, 550 to 650 highly shared, low-generation-probability nucleotide sequences were removed to address suspected cross-contamination and a sequencing artifact. A later analysis calculated a clonal expansion index for each public chain from normalized within-repertoire ranks of inferred template counts. In a later analysis, generation probabilities were computed using a VDJ recombination model fitted to out-of-frame rearrangements, and the results were checked against IGoR. In a later analysis, hypergeometric tests were used to score TCR-TCR, TCR-HLA and TCR-CMV co-occurrence, with a repertoire-size bias correction applied to TCR pairs. In a later analysis, false discovery rates were estimated by permuting HLA or CMV assignments 20 times. In a later analysis, co-occurring TCRs were grouped with DBSCAN, and TCRdist sequence similarity was added when clustering was performed within HLA-allele-positive subsets. Repertoires with fewer than 30,000 or more than 120,000 public chains were left out of co-occurrence clustering, as were roughly five repertoires with anomalous nucleotide sharing. TCRdb re-hosts the immuneACCESS table, in-frame sequences only. Its copies lack some clones; in the studies checked, an unresolved V gene accounts for under half of them, and the cause for the rest is not known. The V and J calls and clone size were taken over from that table, and D and trimming were inferred from the DNA. Across this sample there are some 190,000 clones, with about 87% seen only once. 1% to 1.5% of the sample is held by the ten biggest clonotypes.

The cohort consisted of approximately 690 healthy bone marrow donors. At the time of sampling, every cohort member was nominally healthy, though immune exposures that went unrecorded were likely present. The donor was CMV seronegative and belonged to the group of 350 or so seronegative cohort members. Every donor gave a peripheral blood sample, and the peripheral blood mononuclear cells from that sample were used for TCR beta sequencing. The Qiagen DNeasy Blood Extraction Kit was used to extract genomic DNA from the blood cell samples. For this clone: Its antigen is not yet known. No per-base quality is available; no much larger clone lies one base away.

There are 16 amino acids in the CDR3, from cysteine to phenylalanine inclusive. Only CDR3 DNA is held: 48 bases, read in frame from base 1. From a lookup of the germline V gene, CDR1 and CDR2 are KGHSH and LQKENI. Germline trimming amounts to 3 bases on V and 5 bases on J, with 6 as the count of junction bases outside the gene matches. Findings and caveats that apply to the study as a whole: Across donors, most TCR sequences were observed very rarely, whereas some public TCRs were present in many individuals. Because HLA typing was missing for some donors at each locus, association tests included only the typed subset. In the study, around 160 TCR beta chains were listed as associated with cytomegalovirus. Some IMGT-functional V segments, including TRBV6-2 and TRBV6-3, could not be distinguished by the 87-base-pair reads and were therefore excluded. A later analysis found that HLA-associated TCR beta chains were more clonally expanded and had lower generation probabilities than equally common non-associated chains. Correlated functional status among segregating V segments might be attributable to linkage disequilibrium, but an unknown experimental factor could not be ruled out. According to a later analysis, TCR association rates differed among HLA loci, with DRB1 alleles showing the most associated TCRs and HLA-C alleles showing the fewest. When HLA alleles, especially DR and DQ, strongly co-occurred, TCR associations were difficult to assign to individual alleles. In vitro tests confirmed that a few of the cytomegalovirus-associated TCR beta chains recognize cytomegalovirus antigens. For the cohort, immune exposure information was limited to CMV serostatus. An association between a missense DCLRE1C variant and V-gene and J-gene trimming of TCR beta chains was found in a later genetic analysis and replicated in an independent cohort. Sequencing depth was assumed to be roughly uniform across donors in the presence/absence analyses, though that assumption may not hold. Because counts were too low, seventeen rarely observed V segments, including chromosome 9 orphons, were left out of the earlier analysis of approximately 500 of the donors. The classifier was reported to diagnose cytomegalovirus status with high specificity and sensitivity in both the original and validation cohorts. A further reported finding was that TCR beta sequences accurately predicted the HLA-A and HLA-B alleles for most subjects in the first cohort. The cohort was sequenced for TCR beta chains only, and without alpha or paired-chain data the features that could be detected were limited. Specific HLA alleles were associated with 15,000 to 20,000 TCR beta sequences at a false discovery rate of 0.05 in a later analysis. An earlier analysis of 450 to 750 of the donors showed that most TCR beta V segments appeared in productive rearrangements either about 90% or about 30% of the time, which broadly matched IMGT annotations. Most CMV-associated TCR beta chains appeared to be HLA-restricted in a later analysis, and the HLA associations seemed to be driven largely by CMV exposure. Several of the top co-occurrence clusters appeared to be linked to parvovirus B19, influenza, CMV and Epstein-Barr virus, according to a later analysis. A cluster of highly shared sequence variants was judged likely to represent a technical artifact of the sequencing pipeline. The authors suggested that the approach could potentially be generalized to other disease states and immunological phenotypes. Compared with the approximately 720-donor mean, donors in an Asian-associated ancestry cluster had fewer N-insertions in productive TCRs, according to a later genetic analysis.

The receptor's source is a man aged 25-45 years in good health and CMV-seronegative. Sequencing input: PBMCs. Recombination linked TRBV18 to TRBJ2-3; 12 of the junction bases match TRBD1. The CDR3 corresponds to CASSPGTGGRIDTQYF. The nucleotide sequence reads as follows: TGTGCCAGCTCACCCGGGACAGGGGGCCGGATAGATACGCAGTATTTT. With the portions outside the CDR3 filled from the reference TRBV18 and TRBJ2-3 genes, the complete variable region becomes NAGVMQNPRHLVRRRGQEARLRCSPMKGHSHVYWYRQLPEEGLKFMVYLQKENIIDESGMPKERFSAEFPKEGPSILRIQQVVRGDSAAYFCASSPGTGGRIDTQYFGPGTRLTVL.